The subject of this entry is one TCR beta chain. This clone was detected a few times. Its antigen specificity is not known. No qualities accompany the bases; no much larger clone lies one base away. The sample comes from a study of blood T cell repertoires in COVID-19 (dated by TCRdb to 2018 to 2021). Study-wide context: Samples covering the acute and convalescent phases of COVID-19 were provided by collaborators in the United States, Italy and Spain. The prospective study material was composed of cDNA or gDNA derived from T cells, B-cell-depleted T cells, or PBMCs. Subjects who had been exposed to COVID-19, were actively infected with it, or had recovered from it provided the deeply sampled blood TCRbeta repertoires that made up the dataset. The repertoires were made available in a free public database intended to serve as a resource for research on the immune response to SARS-CoV-2. The samples were drawn from two sources: the first 160 participants of the ongoing ImmuneRACE study, and over 1,000 subjects contributed by 6 global collaborators. Sample metadata almost always included a de-identified subject ID, COVID-19 status, age in years and sex. Where available, HLA class I and class II types were obtained from metadata supplied by the sample provider rather than from assay-based typing. What the authors observed across the whole study: Clinical and demographic metadata were provided uncurated, with the amount varying by source and participant.

Each collaborating institution followed its own protocols to collect whole blood in K2EDTA tubes. For TCRbeta analysis, collaborators shipped samples as frozen whole blood, isolated PBMCs, or DNA extracted from either of those sample types. The immunoSEQ Assay, a bias-controlled multiplex PCR, was used to amplify TCRbeta CDR3 regions from genomic DNA. The authors' pipeline ran thus. Within the assay, amplification of reference gene primers was used to estimate how many nucleated cells each sample contained. Sequence reads were collapsed and filtered to measure the absolute abundance of every unique TCRbeta CDR3 rearrangement. For each sample, productive Simpson clonality was calculated as the square root of Simpson's diversity index over productive rearrangements. Here the immuneACCESS table is served through TCRdb, limited to in-frame sequences with V and J called. Missing clones are a known gap in these copies; in checked studies unresolved V genes cover under half, and the rest lacks a known reason. The V and J calls and clone size were taken over from that table, and D and trimming were inferred from the DNA. This sample comprises tens of thousands of clones, around 68% of them detected only once. The biggest ten clones account for 8.5% to 9% of the sample.

Via the germline V gene (reference sequence), CDR1 is LNHDA and CDR2 SQIVND. V trim: 2 bases; J trim: 7 bases; unmatched bases: 11. The CDR3 starts with the cysteine, ends with the phenylalanine, and has 16 residues. The only DNA kept is the CDR3, 48 bases in frame from the first base. This receptor was identified in a woman between 65 and 79 years old with acute or convalescent COVID-19. The chain joins TRBV19 to TRBJ1-5, with TRBD1 matching 7 junction bases. Sequencing was carried out using peripheral blood. CDR3 protein: CASSILQGSVRQPQHF. The bases read TGTGCCAGTAGTATACTACAGGGGTCGGTCAGGCAGCCCCAGCATTTT. The CDR3 plus the reference TRBV19 and TRBJ1-5 genes for the other parts give the full variable domain: DGGITQSPKYLFRKEGQNVTLSCEQNLNHDAMYWYRQDPGQGLRLIYYSQIVNDFQKGDIAEGYSVSREKKESFPLTVTSAQKNPTAFYLCASSILQGSVRQPQHFGDGTRLSIL.